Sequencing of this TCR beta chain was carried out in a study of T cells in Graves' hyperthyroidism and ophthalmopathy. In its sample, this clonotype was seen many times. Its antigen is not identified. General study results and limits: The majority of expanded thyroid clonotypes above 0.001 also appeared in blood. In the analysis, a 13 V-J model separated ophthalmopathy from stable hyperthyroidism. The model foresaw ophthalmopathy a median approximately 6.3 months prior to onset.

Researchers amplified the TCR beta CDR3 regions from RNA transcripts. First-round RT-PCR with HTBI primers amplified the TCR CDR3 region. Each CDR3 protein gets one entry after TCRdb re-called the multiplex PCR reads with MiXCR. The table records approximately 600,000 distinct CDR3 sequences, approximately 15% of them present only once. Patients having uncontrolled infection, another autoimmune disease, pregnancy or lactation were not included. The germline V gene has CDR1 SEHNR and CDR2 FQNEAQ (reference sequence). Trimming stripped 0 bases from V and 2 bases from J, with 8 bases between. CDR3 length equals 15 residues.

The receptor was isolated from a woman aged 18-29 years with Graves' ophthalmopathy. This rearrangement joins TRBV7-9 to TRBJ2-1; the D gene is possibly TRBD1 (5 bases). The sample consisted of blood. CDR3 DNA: TGTGCCAGCAGCTTAGCCTGGGGCGCCTACAATGAGCAGTTCTTC. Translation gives CASSLAWGAYNEQFF. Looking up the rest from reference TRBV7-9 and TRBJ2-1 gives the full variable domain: DTGVSQNPRHKITKRGQNVTFRCDPISEHNRLYWYRQTLGQGPEFLTYFQNEAQLEKSRLLSDRFSAERPKGSFSTLEIQRTEQGDSAMYLCASSLAWGAYNEQFFGPGTRLTVL.